Below are 6 T cell receptor beta chains sequenced from a single sample in a study of cytomegalovirus exposure and HLA in healthy donors. Primers included in the PCR were 60 Vbeta and 13 Jbeta primers. TCRdb keeps only in-frame clones here, not all; method: immunoSEQ multiplex PCR. The table lists 150,000 to 200,000 clones, approximately 80% of them singletons. What was sequenced was PBMCs. The receptor set was obtained from a male donor in good health and CMV-seronegative.

V usage is TRBV15 and J usage is TRBJ1-3; tentatively, D is TRBD1 (6 bases). V dropped 4 bases and J dropped 3 bases, with 13 bases sitting between them. The CDR3 covers 15 residues. Germline values: CDR1 LNHNV, CDR2 YYDKDF (reference sequence). The CDR3 region is CATSTYRVGGNTIYF. Here the CDR3 DNA reads TGTGCCACCAGCACGTACAGGGTTGGTGGAAACACCATATATTTT.

This chain links TRBV7-6 with TRBJ2-3, with 10 positions matching TRBD1. The V segment lost 5 bases and the J segment 3 bases; nucleotides outside the gene matches: 8. The CDR3 extends over 16 amino acids. CDR1 SGHVS and CDR2 FNYEAQ come from the germline V gene. The CDR3 sequence is CASSPRTGGGTDTQYF. The CDR3 nucleotides read TGTGCCAGCAGCCCCCGGACAGGGGGAGGAACAGATACGCAGTATTTT.

The chain recombines TRBV29-1 with TRBJ2-6; TRBD2 might be the D (5 bases). This CDR3 contains 13 residues. Trimming stripped 7 bases from V and 4 bases from J, with 11 bases between. CDR1 SQVTM and CDR2 ANQGSEA come from the germline V gene. CDR3 DNA: TGCAGCGCTGCGGGTGTAGGGGCCAACGTCCTGACTTTC. It is translated as CSAAGVGANVLTF.

V and J are TRBV28 and TRBJ2-2; 7 bases are a match to TRBD1. CDR1 is MDHEN and CDR2 is SYDVKM in the germline V gene. This CDR3 comprises 13 residues. Germline trimming cut 6 bases from V and 4 bases from J; bases unmatched to any gene: 2. Written as DNA, the CDR3 is TGTGCCAGCAGACAGGGGACCACCGGGGAGCTGTTTTTT. Translated: CASRQGTTGELFF.

The genes are TRBV2 and TRBJ2-1; D is perhaps TRBD1 (6 bases). The V gene's germline CDR1 is SNHLY and CDR2 FYNNEI. Trimming pared 5 bases from V and 4 bases from J, leaving 12 bases between. The length of the CDR3 is 14 residues. CDR3 in amino acids: CASSRQALYNEQFF. Written as DNA, the CDR3 is TGTGCCAGCAGTAGACAGGCCCTATACAATGAGCAGTTCTTC. The full variable domain, its missing parts supplied by reference TRBV2 and TRBJ2-1, is EPEVTQTPSHQVTQMGQEVILRCVPISNHLYFYWYRQILGQKVEFLVSFYNNEISEKSEIFDDQFSVERPDGSNFTLKIRSTKLEDSAMYFCASSRQALYNEQFFGPGTRLTVL.

This clone occurred a few times. V is TRBV6-5 and J is TRBJ1-5; weak D call: TRBD1 (6 bases). Per germline, CDR1 MNHEY and CDR2 SVGAGI. The V gene lost 5 bases and the J gene lost 4 bases, with 12 bases spanning the gap. The CDR3 spans 14 residues. In nucleotides, the CDR3 is TGTGCCAGCAGTCAGGGGACCGAGAATCAGCCCCAGCATTTT. Translation: CASSQGTENQPQHF.